A selection of T cell receptor beta chains follows, all from one sample in a study of blood T cell repertoires in COVID-19. Produced via immunoSEQ multiplex PCR; TCRdb's table is partial and in-frame only. The sample consists of around 150,000 clones, 70% to 80% of them appearing once. Material for sequencing was peripheral blood. The receptors here all came from a man in his sixties with acute or convalescent COVID-19. CDR3s include the opening cysteine and the closing phenylalanine or tryptophan. D genes are given only for firm matches. The size entry is marked missing in some rows and otherwise reads once, few, many or a size class.

>-|TRBJ2-7|TRBV5-1|TRBD1
TGCGCCAGCAGCTTGGGGGACAGTCCCTACGAGCAGTACTTC
CASSLGDSPYEQYF
>-|TRBJ1-3|TRBV4-1|-
TGCGCCAGCCGAAAGACTTACTCTGGAAACACCATATATTTT
CASRKTYSGNTIYF
>-|TRBJ1-1|TRBV4-1|-
TGCGCCAGCAGGCATATCGTTAGAGGCACTGAAGCTTTCTTT
CASRHIVRGTEAFF
>-|TRBJ1-2|TRBV5-1|-
TGCGCCAGCAGCGACCAGGGCTCTAACTATGGCTACACCTTC
CASSDQGSNYGYTF
>-|TRBJ1-2|TRBV13|-
TGTGCCAGCAGCCTACAGGGAATCTATGGCTACACCTTC
CASSLQGIYGYTF
>-|TRBJ1-4|TRBV5-1|TRBD1
TGCGCCAGCAGCTTGAGTCCCAGGGGGACAACTAATGAAAAACTGTTTTTT
CASSLSPRGTTNEKLFF
>-|TRBJ2-1|TRBV9|-
TGTGCCAGCAGCGTAGGTGGAGGGTCGGGTGAGCAGTTCTTC
CASSVGGGSGEQFF
>few|TRBJ1-6|TRBV5-6|-
TGTGCCAGCAACATACAGGGCTATAATTCACCCCTCCACTTT
CASNIQGYNSPLHF
>-|TRBJ2-7|TRBV28|-
TGTGCCAGCAGTCTACAGGGCTACGAGCAGTACTTC
CASSLQGYEQYF
>-|TRBJ1-2|TRBV6-1|TRBD1
TGTGCCAGCAGTGAAGCCCACAGGGGGCTATATGGCTACACCTTC
CASSEAHRGLYGYTF
>-|TRBJ2-5|TRBV28|-
TGTGCCAGCAGTTTCCCAACCCGGACCAGGGTGGAAGAGACCCAGTACTTC
CASSFPTRTRVEETQYF
>few|TRBJ1-3|TRBV7-9|-
TGTGCCAGCAGCTTTATGGGTTCGGGCACCATATATTTT
CASSFMGSGTIYF
>few|TRBJ1-6|TRBV7-3|TRBD1
TGTGCCAGCAGCGGAGCCCAGGGGGGACCCCTCCACTTT
CASSGAQGGPLHF
>-|TRBJ1-2|TRBV12-3/TRBV12-4|TRBD1
TGTGCCAGCAGGTTGACAGGGGTGACAGGCTACACCTTC
CASRLTGVTGYTF
>-|TRBJ1-2|TRBV29-1|TRBD1
TGCAGCGTTGATCCGGGACAGAGTAACTATGGCTACACCTTC
CSVDPGQSNYGYTF
>-|TRBJ1-1|TRBV10-3|TRBD1
TGTGCCATCAGTGAAGGACAGGACACTGAAGCTTTCTTT
CAISEGQDTEAFF
>-|TRBJ1-4|TRBV11-3|TRBD1
TGTGCCAGCAGCCCGGATGGTTTAGGGGGCATGGATGAAAAACTGTTTTTT
CASSPDGLGGMDEKLFF
>-|TRBJ1-4|TRBV27|TRBD1
TGTGCCAGCAGCAATATCGGGACAGCCGAAAAACTGTTTTTT
CASSNIGTAEKLFF